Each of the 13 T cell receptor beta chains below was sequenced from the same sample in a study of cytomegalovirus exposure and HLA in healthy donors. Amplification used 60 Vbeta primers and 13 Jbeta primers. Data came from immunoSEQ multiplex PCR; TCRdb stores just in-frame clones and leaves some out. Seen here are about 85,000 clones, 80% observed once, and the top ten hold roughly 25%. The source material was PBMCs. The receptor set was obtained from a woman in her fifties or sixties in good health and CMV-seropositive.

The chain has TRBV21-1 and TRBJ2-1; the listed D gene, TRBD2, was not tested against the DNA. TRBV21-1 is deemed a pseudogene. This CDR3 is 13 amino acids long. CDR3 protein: CSDLPSGLNEQFF. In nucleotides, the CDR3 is TGTTCCGACCTGCCTAGCGGGCTCAATGAGCAGTTCTTC.

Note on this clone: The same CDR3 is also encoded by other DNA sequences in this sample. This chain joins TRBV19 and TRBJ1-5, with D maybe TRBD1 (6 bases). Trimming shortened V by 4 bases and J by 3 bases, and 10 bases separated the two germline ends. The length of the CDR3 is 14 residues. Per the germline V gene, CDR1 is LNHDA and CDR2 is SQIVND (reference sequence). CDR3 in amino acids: CASSTTGPNQPQHF. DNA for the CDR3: TGTGCCAGTAGTACCACAGGGCCCAATCAGCCCCAGCATTTT.

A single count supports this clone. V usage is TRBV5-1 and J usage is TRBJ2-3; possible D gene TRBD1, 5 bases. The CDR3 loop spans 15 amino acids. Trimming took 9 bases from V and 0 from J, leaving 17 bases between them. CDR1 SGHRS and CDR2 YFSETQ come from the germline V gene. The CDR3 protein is CATSHRHSSTDTQYF. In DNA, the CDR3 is TGCGCCACCTCTCACAGGCACTCTAGCACAGATACGCAGTATTTT.

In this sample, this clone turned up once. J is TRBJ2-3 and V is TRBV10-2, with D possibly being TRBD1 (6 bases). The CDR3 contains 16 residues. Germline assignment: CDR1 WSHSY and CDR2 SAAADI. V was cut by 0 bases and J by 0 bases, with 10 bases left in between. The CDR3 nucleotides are TGCGCCAGCAGTGAGTCCTGGGGGCCTAGCACAGATACGCAGTATTTT. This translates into CASSESWGPSTDTQYF.

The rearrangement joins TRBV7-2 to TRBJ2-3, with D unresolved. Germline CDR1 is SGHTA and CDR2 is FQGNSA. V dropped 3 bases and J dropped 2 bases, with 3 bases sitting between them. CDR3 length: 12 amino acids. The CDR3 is CASSLYTDTQYF. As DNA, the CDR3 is TGTGCCAGCAGCTTGTACACAGATACGCAGTATTTT.

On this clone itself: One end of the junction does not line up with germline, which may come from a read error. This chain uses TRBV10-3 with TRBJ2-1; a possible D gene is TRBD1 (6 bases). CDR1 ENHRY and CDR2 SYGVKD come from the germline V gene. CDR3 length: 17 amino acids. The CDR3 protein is CAISKSWSGESYNEQFF. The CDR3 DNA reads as TGTGCCATCAGTAAGTCTTGGTCAGGGGAATCCTACAATGAGCAGTTCTTC.

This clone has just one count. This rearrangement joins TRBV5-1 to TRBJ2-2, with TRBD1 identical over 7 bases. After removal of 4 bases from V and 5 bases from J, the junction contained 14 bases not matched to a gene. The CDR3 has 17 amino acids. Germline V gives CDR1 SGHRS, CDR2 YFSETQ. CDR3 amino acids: CASSPFTGTDGTGELFF. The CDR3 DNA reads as TGCGCCAGCAGCCCCTTCACCGGGACAGATGGGACCGGGGAGCTGTTTTTT.

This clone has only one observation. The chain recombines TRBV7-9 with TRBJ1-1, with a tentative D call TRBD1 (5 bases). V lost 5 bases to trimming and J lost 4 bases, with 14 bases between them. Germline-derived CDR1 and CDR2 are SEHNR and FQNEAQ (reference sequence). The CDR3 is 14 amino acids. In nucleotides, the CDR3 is TGTGCCAGCAGCAAGGTGTTGGGGGGCACTGAAGCTTTCTTT. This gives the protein CASSKVLGGTEAFF.

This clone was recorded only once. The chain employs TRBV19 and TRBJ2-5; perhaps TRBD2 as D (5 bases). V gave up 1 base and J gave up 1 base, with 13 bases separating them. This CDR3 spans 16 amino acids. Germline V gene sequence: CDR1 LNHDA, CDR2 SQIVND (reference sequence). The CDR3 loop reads CASSIGWGEPQETQYF. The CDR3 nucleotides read TGTGCCAGTAGTATAGGATGGGGAGAGCCCCAAGAGACCCAGTACTTC. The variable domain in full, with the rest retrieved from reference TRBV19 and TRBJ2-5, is DGGITQSPKYLFRKEGQNVTLSCEQNLNHDAMYWYRQDPGQGLRLIYYSQIVNDFQKGDIAEGYSVSREKKESFPLTVTSAQKNPTAFYLCASSIGWGEPQETQYFGPGTRLLVL.

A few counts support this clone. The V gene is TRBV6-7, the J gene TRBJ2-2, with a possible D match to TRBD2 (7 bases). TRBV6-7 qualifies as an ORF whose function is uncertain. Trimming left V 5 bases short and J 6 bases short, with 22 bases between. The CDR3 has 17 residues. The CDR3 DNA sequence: TGTGCCAGCAGTCGAAGGCGGGGGCGCGGGTGGGCCGGGGAGCTGTTTTTT. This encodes CASSRRRGRGWAGELFF.

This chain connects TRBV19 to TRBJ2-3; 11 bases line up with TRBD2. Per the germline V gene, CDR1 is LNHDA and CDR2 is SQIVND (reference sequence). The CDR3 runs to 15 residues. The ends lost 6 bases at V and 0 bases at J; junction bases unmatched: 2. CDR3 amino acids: CASRLAGASTDTQYF. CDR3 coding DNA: TGTGCCAGTAGACTAGCGGGAGCTAGCACAGATACGCAGTATTTT.

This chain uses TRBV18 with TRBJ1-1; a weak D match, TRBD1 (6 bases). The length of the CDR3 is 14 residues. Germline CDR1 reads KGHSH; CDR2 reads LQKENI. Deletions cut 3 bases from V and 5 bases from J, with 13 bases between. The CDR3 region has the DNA TGTGCCAGCTCACCTAGGACAGCCGATACTGAAGCTTTCTTT. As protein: CASSPRTADTEAFF.

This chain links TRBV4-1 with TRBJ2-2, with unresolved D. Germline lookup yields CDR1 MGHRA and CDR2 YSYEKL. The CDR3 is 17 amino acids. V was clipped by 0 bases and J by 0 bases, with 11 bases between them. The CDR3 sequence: CASSQELWLSNTGELFF. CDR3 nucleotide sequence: TGCGCCAGCAGCCAAGAGCTTTGGCTTTCGAACACCGGGGAGCTGTTTTTT.